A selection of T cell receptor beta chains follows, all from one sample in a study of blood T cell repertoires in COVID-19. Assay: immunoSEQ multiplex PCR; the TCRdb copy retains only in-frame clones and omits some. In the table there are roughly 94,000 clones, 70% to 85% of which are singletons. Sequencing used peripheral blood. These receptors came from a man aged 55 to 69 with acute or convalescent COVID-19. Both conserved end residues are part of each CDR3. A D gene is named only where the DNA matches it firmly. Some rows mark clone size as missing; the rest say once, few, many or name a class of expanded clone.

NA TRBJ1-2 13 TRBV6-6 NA CAHQPGGSYGYTF TGTGCCCACCAACCGGGGGGAAGCTATGGCTACACCTTC
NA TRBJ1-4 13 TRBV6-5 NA CASSLSTNEKLFF TGTGCCAGCAGCCTTTCAACTAATGAAAAACTGTTTTTT
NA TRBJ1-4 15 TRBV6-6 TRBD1 CASRSHRGTEEKLFF TGTGCCAGCAGATCACACAGGGGAACGGAAGAAAAACTGTTTTTT
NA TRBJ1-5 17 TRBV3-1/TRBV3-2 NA CASGGGAGSRSNQPQHF TGTGCCAGCGGCGGGGGGGCCGGGTCCCGAAGCAATCAGCCCCAGCATTTT
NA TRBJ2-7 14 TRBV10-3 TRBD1 CAISRTGETYEQYF TGTGCCATCAGCCGGACAGGGGAGACCTACGAGCAGTACTTC
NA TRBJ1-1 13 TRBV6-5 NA CASSTRVGTEAFF TGTGCCAGCAGTACCAGGGTCGGGACTGAAGCTTTCTTT
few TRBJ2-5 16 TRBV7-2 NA CASSPVRQVLQETQYF TGTGCCAGCAGCCCCGTTCGCCAGGTACTCCAAGAGACCCAGTACTTC
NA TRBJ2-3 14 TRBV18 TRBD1 CASSLSTGVDTQYF TGTGCCAGCTCACTATCGACAGGGGTAGATACGCAGTATTTT
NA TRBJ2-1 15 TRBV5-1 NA CASSLAVGRGNEQFF TGCGCCAGCAGCTTGGCCGTCGGCAGGGGCAATGAGCAGTTCTTC
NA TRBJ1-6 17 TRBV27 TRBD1 CASSLSVRTGQNSPLHF TGTGCCAGCAGTTTATCAGTCCGGACAGGGCAAAATTCACCCCTCCACTTT
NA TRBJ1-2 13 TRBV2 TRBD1 CASKPGTGYGHTF TGTGCCAGCAAGCCCGGGACAGGGTATGGTCACACCTTC
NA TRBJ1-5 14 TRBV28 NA CASSPQDSDQPQHF TGTGCCAGCAGTCCCCAGGACAGCGATCAGCCCCAGCATTTT
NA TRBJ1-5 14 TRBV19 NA CASSLTVRNQPQHF TGTGCCAGTAGTTTGACAGTACGCAATCAGCCCCAGCATTTT
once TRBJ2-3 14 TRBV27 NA CASSLLGGADTQYF TGTGCCAGCAGCCTCCTTGGGGGCGCAGATACGCAGTATTTT
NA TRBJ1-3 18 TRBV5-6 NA CASSPPFGSATSGNTIYF TGTGCCAGCAGCCCTCCTTTCGGGAGTGCCACCTCTGGAAACACCATATATTTT
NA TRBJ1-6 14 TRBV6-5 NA CASSQGLRNSPLHF TGTGCCAGCAGTCAGGGACTCCGGAATTCACCCCTCCACTTT
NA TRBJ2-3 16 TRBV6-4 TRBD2 CASSDSPAGGPGTQYF TGTGCCAGCAGTGACTCGCCAGCGGGGGGGCCAGGTACGCAGTATTTT
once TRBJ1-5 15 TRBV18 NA CASSRLGHTFAIEHF TGTGCCAGCTCACGGCTTGGACACACCTTCGCAATCGAGCATTTT
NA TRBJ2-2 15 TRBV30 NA CAWSVTGRNTGELFF TGTGCCTGGAGTGTCACAGGGAGGAACACCGGGGAGCTGTTTTTT
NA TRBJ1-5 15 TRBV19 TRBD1 CASSVDRGLLQPQHF TGTGCCAGTAGTGTGGACAGGGGGCTTTTGCAGCCCCAGCATTTT
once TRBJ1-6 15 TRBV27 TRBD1 CASSLYRGRDSPLHF TGTGCCAGCAGTTTATACAGGGGGCGAGATTCACCCCTCCACTTT
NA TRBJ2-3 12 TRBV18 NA CASTQDRDTQYF TGTGCCAGCACCCAGGACAGAGATACGCAGTATTTT
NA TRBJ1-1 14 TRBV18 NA CASSSYGGGTEAFF TGTGCCAGCTCATCGTATGGGGGGGGCACTGAAGCTTTCTTT
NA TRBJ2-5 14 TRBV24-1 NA CATSDSDYQETQYF TGTGCCACCAGTGATTCCGACTACCAAGAGACCCAGTACTTC
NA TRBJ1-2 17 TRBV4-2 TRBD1 CASSQARQGASRYGYTF TGTGCCAGCAGCCAAGCTCGGCAGGGGGCGTCCAGGTATGGCTACACCTTC
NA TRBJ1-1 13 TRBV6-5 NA CASSYSTNTEAFF TGTGCCAGCAGTTATAGTACGAACACTGAAGCTTTCTTT
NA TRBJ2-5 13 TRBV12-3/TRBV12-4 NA CASRPIREETQYF TGTGCCAGCAGACCCATCAGGGAAGAGACCCAGTACTTC
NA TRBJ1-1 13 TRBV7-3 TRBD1 CASSLTGGFEAFF TGTGCCAGCAGCTTGACAGGGGGCTTTGAAGCTTTCTTT
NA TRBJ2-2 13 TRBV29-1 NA CSGKGTNTGELFF TGCAGCGGGAAGGGGACGAACACCGGGGAGCTGTTTTTT
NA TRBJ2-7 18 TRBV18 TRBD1 CASSPLVPGTGGSYEQYF TGTGCCAGCTCACCACTCGTACCCGGGACAGGGGGCTCCTACGAGCAGTACTTC
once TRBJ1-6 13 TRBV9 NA CASSPERGSPLHF TGTGCCAGCAGTCCTGAGAGAGGCTCACCCCTCCACTTT
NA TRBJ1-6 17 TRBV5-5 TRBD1 CASSQRQGASYNSPLHF TGTGCCAGCAGCCAGCGACAGGGGGCCTCCTATAATTCACCCCTCCACTTT
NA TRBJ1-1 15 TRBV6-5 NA CASSYKWGTSIPAFF TGTGCCAGCAGTTACAAATGGGGGACAAGTATCCCAGCTTTCTTT
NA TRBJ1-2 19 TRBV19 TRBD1 CASQHMRSRDRVGGYGYTF TGTGCCAGTCAACATATGAGGTCCCGGGACAGGGTTGGAGGCTATGGCTACACCTTC
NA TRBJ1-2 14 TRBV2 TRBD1 CASSEARTGTGYTF TGTGCCAGCAGTGAAGCGCGGACAGGGACTGGCTACACCTTC
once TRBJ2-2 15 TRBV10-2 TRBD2 CASMGLAVNTGELFF TGCGCCAGCATGGGACTAGCCGTTAACACCGGGGAGCTGTTTTTT
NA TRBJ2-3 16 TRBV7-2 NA CASSWGGGVSTDTQYF TGTGCCAGCAGCTGGGGAGGGGGGGTTTCCACAGATACGCAGTATTTT
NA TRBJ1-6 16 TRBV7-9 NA CASSLVPGHRNSPLHF TGTGCCAGCAGCTTAGTTCCGGGACACCGGAATTCACCCCTCCACTTT
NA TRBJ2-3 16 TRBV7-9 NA CASSALFTGSTDTQYF TGTGCCAGCAGCGCCTTATTCACAGGGAGCACAGATACGCAGTATTTT
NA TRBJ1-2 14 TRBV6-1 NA CASSEHGGLYGYTF TGTGCCAGCAGTGAACACGGGGGACTCTATGGCTACACCTTC
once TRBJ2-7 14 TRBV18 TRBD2 CASSQLGERGEQYF TGTGCCAGCTCACAACTAGGAGAGCGGGGCGAGCAGTACTTC
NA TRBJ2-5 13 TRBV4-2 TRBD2 CASSQDSGQAQYF TGTGCCAGCAGCCAGGATAGCGGGCAGGCCCAGTACTTC
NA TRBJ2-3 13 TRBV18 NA CASSITGTDTQYF TGTGCCAGCTCAATTACTGGCACAGATACGCAGTATTTT
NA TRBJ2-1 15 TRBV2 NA CASSKSGGSYNEQFF TGTGCCAGTTCGAAGAGCGGCGGCTCCTACAATGAGCAGTTCTTC
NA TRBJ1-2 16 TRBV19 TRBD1 CASRALRDSGRDGYTF TGTGCCAGTAGGGCCCTGCGGGACAGCGGGCGCGATGGCTACACCTTC
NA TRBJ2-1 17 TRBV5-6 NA CASSLVGQSGQINEQFF TGTGCCAGCAGCTTGGTGGGCCAGTCTGGGCAGATCAATGAGCAGTTCTTC
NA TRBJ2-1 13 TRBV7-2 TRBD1 CASSRTGVNEQFF TGTGCCAGCAGTCGGACAGGGGTTAATGAGCAGTTCTTC
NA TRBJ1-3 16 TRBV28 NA CASSLLTASSGNTIYF TGTGCCAGCAGTCTCTTGACAGCCAGCTCTGGAAACACCATATATTTT